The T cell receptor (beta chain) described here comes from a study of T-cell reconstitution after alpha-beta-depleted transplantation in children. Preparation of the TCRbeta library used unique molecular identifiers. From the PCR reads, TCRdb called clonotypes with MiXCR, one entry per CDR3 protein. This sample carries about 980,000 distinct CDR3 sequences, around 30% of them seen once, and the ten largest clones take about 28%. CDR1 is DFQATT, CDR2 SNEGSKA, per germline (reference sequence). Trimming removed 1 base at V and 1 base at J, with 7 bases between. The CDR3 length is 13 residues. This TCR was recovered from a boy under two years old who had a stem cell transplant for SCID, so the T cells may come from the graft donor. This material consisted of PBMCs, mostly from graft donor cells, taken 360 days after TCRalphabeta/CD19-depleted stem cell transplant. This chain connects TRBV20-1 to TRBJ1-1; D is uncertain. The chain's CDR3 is CSARVLGNTEAFF. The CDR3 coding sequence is TGCAGTGCTAGAGTCTTGGGGAACACTGAAGCTTTCTTT.